This T cell receptor beta chain stems from a study of a mutant IDH1 vaccine in newly diagnosed glioma. In the study overall: Eight vaccinations reached patients in weeks 1, 3, 5, 7, 11, 15, 19 and 23. Patients began vaccination 4-6 weeks after radiotherapy alone, or with temozolomide cycles.

This CDR3 has 16 amino acids. Trimming shortened V by 4 bases and J by 5 bases, and 18 bases separated the two germline ends. Germline V lookup: CDR1 SGDLS, CDR2 YYNGEE. The time point is: week 11, during vaccination. The content of each vaccine dose was 300 ug of mutant IDH1 20-mer peptide, and topical imiquimod accompanied it. Some clones are missing from TCRdb's copy, which holds only in-frame ones; the method was immunoSEQ multiplex PCR. The data show roughly 60,000 clones, less than 85% seen once. Broader study findings: It was more than 80% of patients that developed vaccine-induced immune responses. With respect to changes in top peripheral T cell clonotypes, pseudoprogression seemed unrelated.

With respect to this clone: Its antigen remains unknown.

V is TRBV9 and J is TRBJ2-2, with D possibly being TRBD1 (6 bases). Sequenced here: PBMCs, sampled from a glioma patient whose treatment included an IDH1 peptide vaccine. The receptor comes from a young man with glioma. Here the CDR3 reads CASSPQGLGVTGELFF. CDR3 in DNA: TGTGCCAGCAGCCCCCAGGGGCTTGGAGTTACCGGGGAGCTGTTTTTT.